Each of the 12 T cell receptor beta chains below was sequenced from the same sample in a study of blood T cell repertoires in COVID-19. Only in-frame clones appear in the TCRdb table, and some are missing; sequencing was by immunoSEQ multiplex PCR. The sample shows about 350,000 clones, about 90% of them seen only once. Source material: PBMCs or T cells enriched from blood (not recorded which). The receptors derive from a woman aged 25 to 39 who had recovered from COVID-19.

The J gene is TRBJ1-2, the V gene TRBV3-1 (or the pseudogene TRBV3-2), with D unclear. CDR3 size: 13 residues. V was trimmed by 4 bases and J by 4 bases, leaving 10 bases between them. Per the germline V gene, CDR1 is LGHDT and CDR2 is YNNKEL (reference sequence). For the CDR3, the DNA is TGTGCCAGCAGCCCTACCCTGAGCTATGGCTACACCTTC. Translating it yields CASSPTLSYGYTF.

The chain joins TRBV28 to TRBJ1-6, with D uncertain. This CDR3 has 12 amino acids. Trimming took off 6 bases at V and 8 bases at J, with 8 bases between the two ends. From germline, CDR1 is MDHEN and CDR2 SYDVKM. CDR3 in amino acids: CASSTGDSPLHF. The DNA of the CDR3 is TGTGCCAGCAGCACCGGGGATTCACCCCTCCACTTT.

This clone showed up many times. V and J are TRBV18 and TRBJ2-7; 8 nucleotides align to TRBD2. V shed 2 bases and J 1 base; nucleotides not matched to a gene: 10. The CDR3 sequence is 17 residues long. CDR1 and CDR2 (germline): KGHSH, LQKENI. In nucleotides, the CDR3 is TGTGCCAGCTCACCATCAACCGGGGGGGCAGAATCCTACGAGCAGTACTTC. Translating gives CASSPSTGGAESYEQYF.

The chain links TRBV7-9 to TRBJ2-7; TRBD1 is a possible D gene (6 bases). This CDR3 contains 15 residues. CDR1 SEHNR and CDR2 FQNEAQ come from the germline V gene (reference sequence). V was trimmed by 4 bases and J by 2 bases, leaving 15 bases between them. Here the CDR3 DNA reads TGTGCCAGCAGCTCCCAACAGGGAGTCACCTACGAGCAGTACTTC. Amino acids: CASSSQQGVTYEQYF.

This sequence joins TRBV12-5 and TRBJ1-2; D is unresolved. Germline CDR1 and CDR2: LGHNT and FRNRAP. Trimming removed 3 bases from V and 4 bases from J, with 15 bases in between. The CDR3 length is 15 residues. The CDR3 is CASGFDGLNVYGYTF. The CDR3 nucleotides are TGTGCTAGTGGTTTCGACGGACTGAATGTCTATGGCTACACCTTC.

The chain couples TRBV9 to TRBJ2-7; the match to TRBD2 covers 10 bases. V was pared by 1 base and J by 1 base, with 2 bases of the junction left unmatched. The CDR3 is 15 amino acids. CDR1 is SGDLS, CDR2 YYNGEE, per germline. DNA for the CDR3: TGTGCCAGCAGCGTAAGTAGCGGGGGGTCCTACGAGCAGTACTTC. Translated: CASSVSSGGSYEQYF.

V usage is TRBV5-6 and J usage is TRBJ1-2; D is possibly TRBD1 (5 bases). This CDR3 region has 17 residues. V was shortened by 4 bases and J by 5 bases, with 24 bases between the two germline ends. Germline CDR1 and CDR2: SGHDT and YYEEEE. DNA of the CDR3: TGTGCCAGCAGCCTCATCCTGGTAAACGCCGGGGGGTATGGCTACACCTTC. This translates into CASSLILVNAGGYGYTF.

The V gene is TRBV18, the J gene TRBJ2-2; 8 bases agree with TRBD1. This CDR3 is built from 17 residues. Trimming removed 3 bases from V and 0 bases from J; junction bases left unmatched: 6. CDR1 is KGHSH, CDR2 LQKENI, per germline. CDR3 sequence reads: CASSPLTGDSNTGELFF. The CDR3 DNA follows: TGTGCCAGCTCACCCTTGACAGGGGACTCGAACACCGGGGAGCTGTTTTTT.

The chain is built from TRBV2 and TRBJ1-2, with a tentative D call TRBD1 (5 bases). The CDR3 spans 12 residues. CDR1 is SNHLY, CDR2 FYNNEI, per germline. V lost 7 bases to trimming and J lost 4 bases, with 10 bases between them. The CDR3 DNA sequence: TGTGCCAGCACCCCAGGGCTCTATGGCTACACCTTC. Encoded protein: CASTPGLYGYTF.

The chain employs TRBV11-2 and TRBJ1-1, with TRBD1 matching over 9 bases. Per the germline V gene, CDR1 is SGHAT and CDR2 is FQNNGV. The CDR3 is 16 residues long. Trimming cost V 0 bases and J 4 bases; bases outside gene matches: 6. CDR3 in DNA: TGTGCCAGCAGCTTAGAGCCGGGACAGGGCGGCACTGAAGCTTTCTTT. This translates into CASSLEPGQGGTEAFF.

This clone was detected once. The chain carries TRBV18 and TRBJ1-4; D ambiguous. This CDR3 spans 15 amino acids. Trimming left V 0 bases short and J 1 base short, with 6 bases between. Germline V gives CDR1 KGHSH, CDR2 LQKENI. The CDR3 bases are TGTGCCAGCTCACCACCGTACGGAACTAATGAAAAACTGTTTTTT. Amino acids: CASSPPYGTNEKLFF.

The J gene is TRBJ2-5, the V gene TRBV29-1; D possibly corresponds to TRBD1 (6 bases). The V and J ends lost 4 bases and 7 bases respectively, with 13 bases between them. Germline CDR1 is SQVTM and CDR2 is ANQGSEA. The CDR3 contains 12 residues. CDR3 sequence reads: CSVVVDRTTQYF. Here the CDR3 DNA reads TGCAGCGTTGTTGTGGACAGAACGACCCAGTACTTC.